These 15 T cell receptor gamma chains were sequenced from one sample in a study of gammadelta T cells in human blood (dated by TCRdb to the early 2020s). The library was generated by RT-PCR. Reads for this sample came from an Illumina MiSeq. With CATT, TCRdb called clones again from the public reads; duplicate DNA rows were later joined. For this sample there are about 150 gamma-chain clones; more than 3.5% appear just once. The ten top clones hold roughly 51% of the sample. The sample was non-Vgamma9Vdelta2 gamma-delta T cells from infant blood. The receptors derive from a human donor.

This clone has just a few counts. A read error likely explains why the TCRdb protein, taken from a much larger clone, differs from this DNA's translation at residue 13; the protein shown is translated from the DNA. The chain combines TRGV2 with TRGJP1. The CDR3 is 16 residues long. Germline CDR1 reads EGSNGY; CDR2 reads YDSYNSKV. The CDR3 DNA follows: TGTGCCACCTGGGACGGGCCAAAAGTCACTGGTTGGTCCAAGATATTT. This codes for CATWDGPKVTGWSKIF.

This clone is labeled as hyperexpanded. V usage is TRGV9 and J usage is TRGJP. CDR3 size: 15 residues. V gave up 8 bases and J gave up 1 base; unmatched junction bases: 2. Germline-derived CDR1 and CDR2 are GITISATS and ISYDGTV (reference sequence). The CDR3 protein is CALSGQELGKKIKVF. CDR3 sequence (DNA): TGTGCCTTGTCGGGGCAAGAGTTGGGCAAAAAAATCAAGGTATTT.

By share, this clone ranks as large. This rearrangement joins TRGV5 to TRGJP2. In germline, CDR1 is VINAFY, CDR2 YDVSNSKD. Unmatched junction bases numbered 7, after V lost 0 bases and J lost 3 bases. This CDR3 spans 16 amino acids. The CDR3 loop reads CATWDRPGGSDWIKTF. As DNA, the CDR3 is TGTGCCACCTGGGACAGGCCAGGGGGTAGTGATTGGATCAAGACGTTT.

By share, this clone counts as large (0.1 to 1%). A much larger clone differs from this one at a single base, so this may be a read error. The chain couples TRGV2 to TRGJ1 or TRGJ2. There are 14 residues in the CDR3. Trimming cost V 0 bases and J 0 bases; bases outside gene matches: 2. The germline V gene has CDR1 EGSNGY and CDR2 YDSYNSKV. The CDR3 DNA reads as TGTGCCACCTGGGACGGGCCGAATTATTATAAGAAACTCTTT. It codes for CATWDGPNYYKKLF.

The V and J genes are TRGV4 and TRGJ1 or TRGJ2. The CDR3 loop spans 13 amino acids. Per germline, CDR1 EGSTGY and CDR2 YDSYTSSV. With 2 bases clipped from V and 6 bases from J, the junction kept 7 bases outside the gene matches. CDR3 in amino acids: CATWDVGGYKKLF. The CDR3 region has the DNA TGTGCCACCTGGGATGTCGGGGGTTATAAGAAACTCTTT.

This clone has just a few counts. TCRdb's protein for this DNA is that of a much larger clone and differs from the translation at residue 6, likely a read error; the protein shown is the DNA translation. This chain links TRGV9 with TRGJ1 or TRGJ2. The J gene is absent in TCRdb and was assigned here via DNA matching to germline. Germline trimming cut 2 bases from V and 0 bases from J; bases unmatched to any gene: 16. Germline V gene lookup returns CDR1 GITISATS and CDR2 ISYDGTV (reference sequence). The CDR3 is 18 residues long. The CDR3 coding sequence is TGTGCCTTGTGGGAGGATGGCGGGGGTCTTCAGAATTATTATAAGAAACTCTTT. It is translated as CALWEDGGGLQNYYKKLF.

This clone has a handful of counts. The protein that TCRdb holds for this DNA derives from a much larger clone and differs from the translated DNA at residue 6, which likely indicates a read error; the protein shown here is translated from the DNA. The rearrangement joins TRGV2 to TRGJ1 or TRGJ2. In the absence of a J gene in TCRdb, the DNA was matched to germline to assign it here. Per germline, CDR1 EGSNGY and CDR2 YDSYNSKV. This CDR3 has 14 residues. Trimming took 3 bases from V and 3 from J; bases not matched to a gene: 8. CDR3 DNA sequence: TGTGCCACCTGGGACTGGCCGCCTTATTATAAGAAACTCTTT. As protein: CATWDWPPYYKKLF.

The sample holds a few counts of this clone. A read error likely explains why the TCRdb protein, taken from a much larger clone, differs from this DNA's translation at residue 4; the protein shown is translated from the DNA. The chain employs TRGV8 and TRGJP2. Germline CDR1 VENAVY, CDR2 YDSYNSRV. This CDR3 is built from 14 residues. This chain's CDR3 is CATRDEGSDWIKTF. The CDR3 nucleotides are TGTGCCACCCGGGATGAGGGTAGTGATTGGATCAAGACGTTT.

On this clone: TCRdb assigns this DNA the protein of a much larger clone, which departs from its translation at residue 8; this likely reflects a read error, and the protein shown comes from translating the DNA. The rearrangement uses TRGV5 and TRGJ1 or TRGJ2. CDR3 length: 13 residues. Germline V gene lookup returns CDR1 VINAFY and CDR2 YDVSNSKD. After removal of 0 bases from V and 7 bases from J, the junction contained 6 bases not matched to a gene. CDR3 loop: CATWDRLEYKKLF. CDR3 nucleotides: TGTGCCACCTGGGACAGGCTGGAGTATAAGAAACTCTTT.

Only a few counts were recorded for this clone. The protein recorded in TCRdb matches a much larger clone and deviates from this DNA's translation at residue 9, suggesting a read error; the protein here is obtained by translating the DNA. The gene calls are TRGV3 and TRGJ1 or TRGJ2. With 0 bases clipped from V and 5 bases from J, the junction kept 10 bases outside the gene matches. Germline loops: CDR1 VTNTFY, CDR2 YDVSTARD (reference sequence). The CDR3 spans 15 residues. The DNA of the CDR3 is TGTGCCACCTGGGACAGGCTCCCGAGGCATTATAAGAAACTCTTT. It yields the protein CATWDRLPRHYKKLF.

Concerning this clone itself: TCRdb shows a much larger clone's protein in place of this DNA's translation, and the two differ at residue 3, likely through a read error; the protein shown is translated from the DNA. The chain carries TRGV9 and TRGJ1 or TRGJ2. The CDR3 covers 11 residues. In germline, CDR1 is GITISATS, CDR2 ISYDGTV (reference sequence). In DNA, the CDR3 is TGTGCCGTGTGGTATGGTTATAAGAAACTCTTT. The encoded protein is CAVWYGYKKLF.

A note on this clone: The TCRdb protein comes from a much larger clone and disagrees with this DNA's translation at residue 9, likely due to a read error; the protein given here is derived from the DNA. The J gene is TRGJP, the V gene TRGV3. This CDR3 is built from 16 residues. Germline CDR1 and CDR2: VTNTFY and YDVSTARD (reference sequence). The CDR3 reads CATWDRPEVGKKIKVF. Written as DNA, the CDR3 is TGTGCCACCTGGGACAGGCCAGAGGTGGGCAAAAAAATCAAGGTATTT.

Notes on this clone: For this DNA, TCRdb reports the protein of a much larger clone, which diverges at residue 5, most likely from a read error; the protein presented here is translated directly from the DNA. The rearrangement uses TRGV3 and TRGJ1 or TRGJ2. The CDR3 covers 15 residues. CDR1 and CDR2 from the germline V gene are VTNTFY and YDVSTARD (reference sequence). J lost 3 bases, V lost 4 bases, and 12 bases had no gene match. This chain's CDR3 is CATWERLVGYYKKLF. In DNA, the CDR3 is TGTGCCACCTGGGAAAGGCTGGTGGGTTATTATAAGAAACTCTTT.

This clone is classed as medium-sized. The rearrangement uses TRGV2 and TRGJ1 or TRGJ2. This CDR3 is 14 amino acids long. CDR1 and CDR2 from the germline V gene are EGSNGY and YDSYNSKV. The V segment lost 0 bases and the J segment 3 bases; nucleotides outside the gene matches: 5. As DNA, the CDR3 is TGTGCCACCTGGGACGGGCCGGTTTATTATAAGAAACTCTTT. Protein product: CATWDGPVYYKKLF.

With respect to this clone: TCRdb lists the protein of a much larger clone for this DNA, which differs at residue 13, so this is likely a read error; the protein given here is translated from the DNA itself. The chain links TRGV10 to TRGJP1. TRGV10 is sorted into the ORF group, with uncertain function. The length of the CDR3 is 15 residues. CDR3 amino acids: CAAWDYEQTGWFMIF. CDR3 bases: TGTGCTGCGTGGGATTATGAGCAAACTGGTTGGTTCATGATATTT.